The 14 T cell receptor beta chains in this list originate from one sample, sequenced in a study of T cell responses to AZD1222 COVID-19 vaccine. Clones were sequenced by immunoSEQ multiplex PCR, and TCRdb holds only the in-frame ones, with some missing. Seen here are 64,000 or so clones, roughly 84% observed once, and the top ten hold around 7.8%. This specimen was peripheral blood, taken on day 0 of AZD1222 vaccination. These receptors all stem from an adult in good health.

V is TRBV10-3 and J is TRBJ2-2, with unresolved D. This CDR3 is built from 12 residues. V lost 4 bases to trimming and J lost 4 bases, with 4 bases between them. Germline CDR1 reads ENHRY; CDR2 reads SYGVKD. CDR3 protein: CAISGFTGELFF. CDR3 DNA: TGTGCCATCAGTGGGTTCACCGGGGAGCTGTTTTTT.

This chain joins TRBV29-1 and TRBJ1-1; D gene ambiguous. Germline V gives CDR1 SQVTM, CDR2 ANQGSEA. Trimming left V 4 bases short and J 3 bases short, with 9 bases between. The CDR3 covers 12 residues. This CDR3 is CSVVRADTEAFF. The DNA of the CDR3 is TGCAGCGTTGTTAGGGCTGACACTGAAGCTTTCTTT.

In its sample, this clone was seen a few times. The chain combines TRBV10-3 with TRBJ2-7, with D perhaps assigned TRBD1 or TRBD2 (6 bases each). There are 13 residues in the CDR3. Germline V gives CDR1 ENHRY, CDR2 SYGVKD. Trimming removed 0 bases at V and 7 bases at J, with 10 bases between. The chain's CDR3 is CAISESGGGEQYF. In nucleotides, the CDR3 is TGTGCCATCAGTGAGTCCGGAGGGGGGGAGCAGTACTTC.

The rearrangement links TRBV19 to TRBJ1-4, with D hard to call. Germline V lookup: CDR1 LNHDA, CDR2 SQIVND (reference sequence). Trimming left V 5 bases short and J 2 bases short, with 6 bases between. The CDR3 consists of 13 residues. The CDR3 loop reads CASSQATNEKLFF. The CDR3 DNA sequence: TGTGCCAGTAGTCAGGCGACTAATGAAAAACTGTTTTTT.

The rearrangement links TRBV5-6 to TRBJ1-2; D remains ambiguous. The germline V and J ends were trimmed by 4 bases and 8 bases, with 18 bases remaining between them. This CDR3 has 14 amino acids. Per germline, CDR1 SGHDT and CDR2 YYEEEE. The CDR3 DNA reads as TGTGCCAGCAGCCCCCCCCGGTCCCTAAGCGGCTACACCTTC. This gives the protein CASSPPRSLSGYTF.

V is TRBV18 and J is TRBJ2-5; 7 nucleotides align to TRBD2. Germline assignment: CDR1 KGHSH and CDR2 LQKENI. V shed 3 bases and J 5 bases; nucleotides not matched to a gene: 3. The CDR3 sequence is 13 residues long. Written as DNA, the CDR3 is TGTGCCAGCTCACCCCCCGGGAGGGAGACCCAGTACTTC. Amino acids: CASSPPGRETQYF.

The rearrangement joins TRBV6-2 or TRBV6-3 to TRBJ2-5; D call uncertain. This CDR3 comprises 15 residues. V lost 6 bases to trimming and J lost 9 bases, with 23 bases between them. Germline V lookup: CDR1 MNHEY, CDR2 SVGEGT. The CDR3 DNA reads TGTGCCAGCAGCCCCCACTCCGAACAAAGACGGGCCCAGTACTTC. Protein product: CASSPHSEQRRAQYF.

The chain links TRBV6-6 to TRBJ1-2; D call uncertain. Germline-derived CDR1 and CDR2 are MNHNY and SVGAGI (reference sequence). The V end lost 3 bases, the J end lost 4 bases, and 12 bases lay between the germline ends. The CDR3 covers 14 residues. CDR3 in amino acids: CASSYGEGPYGYTF. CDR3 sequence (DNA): TGTGCCAGCAGTTATGGAGAGGGCCCCTATGGCTACACCTTC.

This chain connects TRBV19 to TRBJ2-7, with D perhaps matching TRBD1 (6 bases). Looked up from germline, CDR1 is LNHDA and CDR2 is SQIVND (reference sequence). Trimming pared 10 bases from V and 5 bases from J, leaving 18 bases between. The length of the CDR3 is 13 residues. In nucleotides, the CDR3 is TGTGCCACCCCCCCAGGGGAAGGGCACGAGCAGTACTTC. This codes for CATPPGEGHEQYF.

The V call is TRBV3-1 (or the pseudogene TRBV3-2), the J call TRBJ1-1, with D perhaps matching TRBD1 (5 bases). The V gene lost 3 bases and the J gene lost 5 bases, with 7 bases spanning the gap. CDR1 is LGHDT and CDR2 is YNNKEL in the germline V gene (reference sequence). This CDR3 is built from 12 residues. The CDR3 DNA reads TGTGCCAGCAGCCAGGGGGTTACTGAAGCTTTCTTT. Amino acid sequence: CASSQGVTEAFF.

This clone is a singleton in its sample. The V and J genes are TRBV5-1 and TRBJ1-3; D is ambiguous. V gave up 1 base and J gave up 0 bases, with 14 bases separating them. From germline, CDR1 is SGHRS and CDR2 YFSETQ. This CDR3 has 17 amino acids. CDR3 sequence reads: CASSLRTATLSGNTIYF. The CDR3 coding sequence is TGCGCCAGCAGCTTGCGAACAGCAACACTCTCTGGAAACACCATATATTTT.

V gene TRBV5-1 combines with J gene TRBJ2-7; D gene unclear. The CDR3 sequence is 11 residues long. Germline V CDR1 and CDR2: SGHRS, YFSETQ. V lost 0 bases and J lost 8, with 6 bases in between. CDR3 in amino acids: CASSLEMQQYF. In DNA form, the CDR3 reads TGCGCCAGCAGCTTGGAGATGCAGCAGTACTTC.

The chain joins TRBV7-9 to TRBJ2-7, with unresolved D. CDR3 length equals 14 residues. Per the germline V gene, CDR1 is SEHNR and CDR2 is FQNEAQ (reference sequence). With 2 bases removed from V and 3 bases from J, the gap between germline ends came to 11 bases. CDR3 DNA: TGTGCCAGCAGCTTAACCCTGGACGGCTACGAGCAGTACTTC. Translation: CASSLTLDGYEQYF.

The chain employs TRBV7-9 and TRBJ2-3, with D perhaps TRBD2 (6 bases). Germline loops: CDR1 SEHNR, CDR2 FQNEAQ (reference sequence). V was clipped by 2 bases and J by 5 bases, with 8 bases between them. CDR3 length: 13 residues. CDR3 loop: CASSLTSLDTQYF. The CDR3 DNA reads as TGTGCCAGCAGCTTAACTAGCTTAGATACGCAGTATTTT.